One and the same sample provided the 5 T cell receptor beta chains below, sequenced in a study of T cell responses to AZD1222 COVID-19 vaccine. The method was immunoSEQ multiplex PCR; TCRdb's version includes in-frame clones alone and lacks a portion of them. The table records more than 100,000 clones, roughly 84% of them present only once. The sequences come from peripheral blood, collected on day 0 of AZD1222 vaccination. All receptors come from an adult in good health.

The chain joins TRBV19 to TRBJ2-7; D remains ambiguous. Trimming removed 2 bases from V and 1 base from J, with 12 bases in between. The CDR3 is 15 residues long. Germline CDR1 and CDR2: LNHDA and SQIVND (reference sequence). The DNA of the CDR3 is TGTGCCAGTAGTATACGGTTGCAGGCGTCCTACGAGCAGTACTTC. It specifies CASSIRLQASYEQYF.

This clone was seen more than once but under ten times. The J gene is TRBJ2-3, the V gene TRBV13; 10 bases fit TRBD1. The CDR3 is made up of 18 amino acids. After removal of 0 bases from V and 5 bases from J, the junction contained 11 bases not matched to a gene. CDR1 and CDR2 from the germline V gene are PRHDT and FYEKMQ (reference sequence). For the CDR3, the DNA is TGTGCCAGCAGCTTAGGCCTCTGGAGGACAGGGGGTCGAGATACGCAGTATTTT. Residues: CASSLGLWRTGGRDTQYF.

The chain has TRBV7-2 and TRBJ2-1; a weak D match, TRBD1 (6 bases). The CDR3 covers 13 residues. Trimming pared 5 bases from V and 4 bases from J, leaving 9 bases between. Per germline, CDR1 SGHTA and CDR2 FQGNSA. CDR3 sequence: CASSRQGYNEQFF. In nucleotides, the CDR3 is TGTGCCAGCAGCCGGCAGGGGTACAATGAGCAGTTCTTC. The full variable domain, in which reference TRBV7-2 and TRBJ2-1 provide the parts outside the CDR3, is GAGVSQSPSNKVTEKGKDVELRCDPISGHTALYWYRQSLGQGLEFLIYFQGNSAPDKSGLPSDRFSAERTGGSVSTLTIQRTQQEDSAVYLCASSRQGYNEQFFGPGTRLTVL.

The chain recombines TRBV23-1 with TRBJ2-7, with D possibly called TRBD1 or TRBD2 (6 bases each). TRBV23-1 is an ORF for which the function is uncertain. V dropped 0 bases and J dropped 3 bases, with 30 bases sitting between them. The CDR3 runs to 21 residues. The CDR3 region is CASSQSIPRGRANFRFYEQYF. In nucleotides, the CDR3 is TGCGCCAGCAGTCAATCGATCCCCCGGGGGCGCGCTAATTTTCGGTTCTACGAGCAGTACTTC.

This clone appeared a single time. The chain links TRBV9 to TRBJ2-1; 12 bases align to TRBD2. After removal of 4 bases from V and 3 bases from J, the junction contained 5 bases not matched to a gene. The length of the CDR3 is 16 residues. Looked up from germline, CDR1 is SGDLS and CDR2 is YYNGEE. This CDR3 reads CASSSRLAGDYNEQFF. The CDR3 DNA sequence: TGTGCCAGCAGCTCCCGACTAGCGGGAGACTACAATGAGCAGTTCTTC.